The 24 T cell receptor beta chains listed next were all sequenced from one sample in a study of control samples from healthy donors and cancer patients. Profiling relied on immunoSEQ multiplex PCR, and the TCRdb table lists in-frame clones only, not all of them. The sample yields some 100,000 clones, about 80% seen once. Sequencing used blood. The receptors come from a young woman in good health.

The gene calls are TRBV6-1 and TRBJ2-3; 9 bases are shared with TRBD2. Germline trimming cut 3 bases from V and 1 base from J; bases unmatched to any gene: 5. Germline CDR1 MNHNS, CDR2 SASEGT. The CDR3 has 16 amino acids. CDR3: CASSDGVAGGTDTQYF. DNA of the CDR3: TGTGCCAGCAGTGATGGGGTAGCGGGGGGCACAGATACGCAGTATTTT.

The CDR3 region is CASSLERGMDGYTF. CDR3 coding DNA: TGTGCCAGCAGCTTAGAGAGGGGGATGGATGGCTACACCTTC. The chain has TRBV11-2 and TRBJ1-2; possible D gene TRBD1, 6 bases. This CDR3 is built from 14 residues. The V gene's germline CDR1 is SGHAT and CDR2 FQNNGV. The germline V and J ends were trimmed by 0 bases and 6 bases, with 11 bases remaining between them.

The J gene is TRBJ2-1, the V gene TRBV6-5; D is uncertain. The CDR3 extends over 14 amino acids. Germline V CDR1 and CDR2: MNHEY, SVGAGI. The ends were cut back, 5 bases at V and 6 bases at J, with 14 bases in the middle. The CDR3 DNA reads as TGTGCCAGCAGTCACCCTATAAGGGCCAATGAGCAGTTCTTC. It specifies CASSHPIRANEQFF.

This clone came up a few times. This sequence joins TRBV7-3 and TRBJ2-5; 7 bases match TRBD1. The germline CDR1 and CDR2 sequences are SGHTA and FQGTGA. V shed 1 base and J 2 bases; nucleotides not matched to a gene: 4. There are 15 residues in the CDR3. As DNA, the CDR3 is TGTGCCAGCAGCTTAAGTCGGGACAGACAAGAGACCCAGTACTTC. It codes for CASSLSRDRQETQYF. The whole variable domain, filled in from reference TRBV7-3 and TRBJ2-5, reads GAGVSQTPSNKVTEKGKYVELRCDPISGHTALYWYRQSLGQGPEFLIYFQGTGAADDSGLPNDRFFAVRPEGSVSTLKIQRTERGDSAVYLCASSLSRDRQETQYFGPGTRLLVL.

V is TRBV30 and J is TRBJ2-7; 7 positions agree with TRBD2. The CDR3 sequence is 14 residues long. CDR1 is GTSNPN and CDR2 is SVGIG in the germline V gene (reference sequence). The V and J ends lost 0 bases and 2 bases, in that order; junction bases with no gene match: 4. Here the CDR3 reads CAWSVLRGAYEQYF. CDR3 DNA sequence: TGTGCCTGGAGTGTACTTCGGGGGGCCTACGAGCAGTACTTC.

This chain connects TRBV4-2 to TRBJ2-3; no clear D gene. The length of the CDR3 is 16 residues. From germline, CDR1 is LGHNA and CDR2 YNFKEQ. Trimming removed 1 base at V and 0 bases at J, with 11 bases between. The CDR3 loop is CASSQVGLQSTDTQYF. The CDR3 DNA follows: TGTGCCAGCAGCCAAGTGGGTCTCCAGAGCACAGATACGCAGTATTTT.

This clone came up a few times. This chain joins TRBV5-1 and TRBJ2-5; 8 positions match TRBD2. Trimming removed 0 bases from V and 6 bases from J; junction bases left unmatched: 4. The CDR3 has 14 residues. Germline CDR1 SGHRS, CDR2 YFSETQ. The CDR3 spells CASSLGSGGQTQYF. The CDR3, as DNA: TGCGCCAGCAGCTTGGGGAGCGGGGGTCAGACCCAGTACTTC.

The chain carries TRBV2 and TRBJ1-4; D is undetermined. Trimming removed 6 bases at V and 5 bases at J, with 7 bases between. The germline V gene has CDR1 SNHLY and CDR2 FYNNEI. The CDR3 extends over 12 amino acids. CDR3 residues: CASRNTNEKLFF. Here the CDR3 DNA reads TGTGCCAGCAGGAACACCAATGAAAAACTGTTTTTT.

V is TRBV7-2 and J is TRBJ2-3; a weak D match, TRBD1 (6 bases). The V end lost 2 bases, the J end lost 6 bases, and 24 bases lay between the germline ends. Germline V gene data show CDR1 as SGHTA and CDR2 as FQGNSA. There are 18 residues in the CDR3. The CDR3 DNA reads TGTGCCAGCAGCTTAAGAGGTGGTGGGGACAATCGTGGGGATACGCAGTATTTT. Translating it yields CASSLRGGGDNRGDTQYF.

V gene TRBV5-1 combines with J gene TRBJ1-1; 7 bases are shared with TRBD1. This CDR3 comprises 15 residues. Germline trimming cut 4 bases from V and 4 bases from J; bases unmatched to any gene: 10. Germline CDR1 and CDR2: SGHRS and YFSETQ. This CDR3 reads CASSPRQGTGTEAFF. CDR3 DNA sequence: TGCGCCAGCAGCCCCAGACAGGGAACGGGCACTGAAGCTTTCTTT.

The rearrangement joins TRBV7-2 to TRBJ2-3; 7 bases are a match to TRBD1. The germline V gene encodes CDR1 SGHTA and CDR2 FQGNSA. V shed 6 bases and J 4 bases; nucleotides not matched to a gene: 13. The CDR3 length is 16 residues. CDR3 sequence (DNA): TGTGCCAGCAGTCCTATGACAGGGATTCGTTCAGATACGCAGTATTTT. Amino acids: CASSPMTGIRSDTQYF.

The table lists this clone with a count of one. This chain's CDR3 is CAIAAGNHEQYF. CDR3 DNA: TGTGCCATCGCGGCAGGGAACCACGAGCAGTACTTC. V usage is TRBV10-3 and J usage is TRBJ2-7; tentative D call: TRBD1 (5 bases). Germline assignment: CDR1 ENHRY and CDR2 SYGVKD. With 8 bases removed from V and 5 bases from J, the gap between germline ends came to 13 bases. CDR3 length equals 12 residues.

This rearrangement joins TRBV13 to TRBJ1-1; D is ambiguous. Germline CDR1 PRHDT, CDR2 FYEKMQ (reference sequence). The CDR3 is made up of 15 amino acids. Trimming took 4 bases from V and 0 from J, leaving 12 bases between them. This CDR3 is CASSSYRALNTEAFF. As DNA, the CDR3 is TGTGCCAGCAGCTCATACCGGGCCTTGAACACTGAAGCTTTCTTT.

This chain joins TRBV6-5 and TRBJ2-7; D is perhaps TRBD1 (5 bases). The ends were cut back, 6 bases at V and 1 base at J, with 13 bases in the middle. CDR1 MNHEY and CDR2 SVGAGI come from the germline V gene. The CDR3 extends over 14 amino acids. The CDR3 sequence: CASSTGDRSYEQYF. CDR3 bases: TGTGCCAGCAGCACAGGCGATCGATCCTACGAGCAGTACTTC.

This sequence joins TRBV11-2 and TRBJ2-1; D possibly corresponds to TRBD1 (5 bases). V shed 1 base and J shed 4 bases, with 8 bases lying between them. The CDR3 length is 14 residues. CDR1 and CDR2 from the germline V gene are SGHAT and FQNNGV. Written as DNA, the CDR3 is TGTGCCAGCAGCTTAGGGGGCACGTACAATGAGCAGTTCTTC. Encoded protein: CASSLGGTYNEQFF. Filled out from reference TRBV11-2 and TRBJ2-1, the complete variable domain reads EAGVAQSPRYKIIEKRQSVAFWCNPISGHATLYWYQQILGQGPKLLIQFQNNGVVDDSQLPKDRFSAERLKGVDSTLKIQPAKLEDSAVYLCASSLGGTYNEQFFGPGTRLTVL.

The chain carries TRBV19 and TRBJ1-5; TRBD1 matches 10 bases. V shed 8 bases and J 2 bases; nucleotides not matched to a gene: 9. The germline V gene encodes CDR1 LNHDA and CDR2 SQIVND (reference sequence). The CDR3 length is 16 residues. The CDR3 protein is CASSVTGGEGNQPQHF. The CDR3 region has the DNA TGTGCCAGTTCAGTGACAGGGGGCGAAGGCAATCAGCCCCAGCATTTT.

The chain carries TRBV14 and TRBJ2-3; TRBD2 agrees at 7 bases. CDR3 length equals 14 residues. Germline V gene sequence: CDR1 SGHDN, CDR2 FVKESK. V was clipped by 5 bases and J by 2 bases; unmatched bases: 4. The CDR3 DNA sequence: TGTGCCAGCAGCGACCGGGACTACACAGATACGCAGTATTTT. Its protein product is CASSDRDYTDTQYF.

The chain has TRBV21-1 and TRBJ2-7; TRBD1 is taken as the D call from the table, unchecked against the DNA. TRBV21-1 is noted as a pseudogene. CDR3 length equals 14 residues. CDR3 in amino acids: CASITGQVRYEQYF. The CDR3, as DNA: TGTGCCAGCATCACCGGACAGGTTCGGTACGAGCAGTACTTC.

The rearrangement joins TRBV4-1 to TRBJ1-3; no reliable D call. Trimming shortened V by 1 base and J by 0 bases, and 13 bases separated the two germline ends. Germline V gives CDR1 MGHRA, CDR2 YSYEKL. This CDR3 is built from 17 residues. CDR3 sequence reads: CASSQARGIRSGNTIYF. The CDR3 nucleotides are TGCGCCAGCAGCCAAGCTCGCGGGATCCGCTCTGGAAACACCATATATTTT.

The CDR3 DNA sequence: TGTGCCAGCAGTGAACGGGCGCTTGGCGGGGAGCTGTTTTTT. Its translation is CASSERALGGELFF. The genes are TRBV2 and TRBJ2-2; no clear D. The CDR3 totals 14 residues. The germline V gene encodes CDR1 SNHLY and CDR2 FYNNEI. Trimming left V 2 bases short and J 7 bases short, with 11 bases between. The full variable domain, rest sourced from reference TRBV2 and TRBJ2-2, is EPEVTQTPSHQVTQMGQEVILRCVPISNHLYFYWYRQILGQKVEFLVSFYNNEISEKSEIFDDQFSVERPDGSNFTLKIRSTKLEDSAMYFCASSERALGGELFFGEGSRLTVL.

This chain connects TRBV9 to TRBJ2-1; D is unclear. CDR1 is SGDLS, CDR2 YYNGEE, per germline. This CDR3 is built from 12 residues. V dropped 0 bases and J dropped 10 bases, with 8 bases sitting between them. The CDR3 protein is CASSVATPEQFF. The CDR3 bases are TGTGCCAGCAGCGTAGCTACGCCCGAGCAGTTCTTC.

The J gene is TRBJ1-2, the V gene TRBV4-1; a weak D match, TRBD1 (6 bases). This CDR3 spans 15 amino acids. Trimming cost V 0 bases and J 0 bases, with 8 bases left between them. Germline V gives CDR1 MGHRA, CDR2 YSYEKL. CDR3 sequence: CASSQEGGTNYGYTF. CDR3 DNA: TGCGCCAGCAGCCAAGAAGGGGGAACTAACTATGGCTACACCTTC.

The chain couples TRBV14 to TRBJ2-7, with unresolved D. The CDR3 has 11 amino acids. Germline values: CDR1 SGHDN, CDR2 FVKESK. Trimming pared 3 bases from V and 3 bases from J, leaving 3 bases between. This chain's CDR3 is CASSQVYEQYF. In nucleotides, the CDR3 is TGTGCCAGCAGCCAGGTCTACGAGCAGTACTTC.

The rearrangement joins TRBV12-3 or TRBV12-4 to TRBJ1-2; the D gene is possibly TRBD1 (5 bases). CDR3 length: 13 amino acids. V was clipped by 0 bases and J by 4 bases, with 6 bases between them. The CDR3 protein is CASSLAGAYGYTF. CDR3 DNA: TGTGCCAGCAGTTTAGCAGGGGCCTATGGCTACACCTTC.